A selection of T cell receptor beta chains follows, all from one sample in a study of identical twins. TCRdb re-derived calls from the 5' RACE reads in MiXCR, one entry per CDR3 protein. The profile shows about 200,000 distinct CDR3 sequences, 7.5% of them singletons. The same data also went into a second study, on yellow fever vaccine responses in identical twins.

The sample taken for sequencing was memory (CD45RO+) T cells sorted from blood. The receptors were gathered from a woman between 18 and 29 years old in good health. CDR3s include the opening cysteine and the closing phenylalanine or tryptophan. Clone size is given for some rows only: seen once, a few or many times, or a class if the clone is expanded.

v_gene	abundance	CDR3aa
TRBV6-5	few	CASSYQQSYEQYF
TRBV6-1	few	CASSEDRGYNSPLHF
TRBV6-5	-	CASSPNRIAQYF
TRBV7-9	many	CASGRGRADTQYF
TRBV6-4	few	CASSDSETSYNEQFF
TRBV10-3	-	CAISYGPQYEQYF
TRBV7-2	many	CASSFDGGKQETQYF
TRBV5-1	many	CASSPEGLDEQFF
TRBV20-1	-	CSAQTSGRALPEQYF
TRBV27	few	CASRTTSGRAYEQYF
TRBV5-1	-	CASSPGRYNEQFF
TRBV28	-	CASSFVLGAGDYGYTF
TRBV6-5	-	CASSYSGLAGVLHF
TRBV20-1	many	CSASRWGGNTGELFF
TRBV6-1	-	CASSRTSDSYEQYF
TRBV3-1	few	CASSPDGQETQYF
TRBV4-3	few	CASSQEPRGSYNEQFF
TRBV6-2/TRBV6-3	-	CASSYLAGGTNEQFF
TRBV5-1	few	CASSTTGIYGYTF
TRBV10-3	many	CAISARAGTGIQPQHF
TRBV19	few	CASRGYHEQYF
TRBV11-2	-	CASSGQGAVGETQYF
TRBV12-3/TRBV12-4	many	CASNVGRGYGYTF
TRBV7-2	-	CASSHQSSRANNEQFF
TRBV30	-	CAWSVHSGGADTQYF
TRBV7-9	many	CASSPWGASGVNEQFF
TRBV29-1	many	CSVDVGKGGSGELFF
TRBV18	many	CASSPRTDEQYF
TRBV4-1	many	CASSRLSSGGNKETQYF
TRBV12-3/TRBV12-4	-	CASSFRLAGTQYF